This is a list of T cell receptor beta chains from one sample in a study of blood T cell repertoires in COVID-19. Profiling relied on immunoSEQ multiplex PCR, and the TCRdb table lists in-frame clones only, not all of them. The sample lists about 100,000 clones; about 91% were seen once. Sequencing used peripheral blood. All receptors derive from a human donor in a cohort sampled during active COVID-19. CDR3s include the opening cysteine and the closing phenylalanine or tryptophan. The D gene is left open where the match is weak. Clone size is shown for a subset of rows, as once, few, many or a class of expanded clone.

CDR3 DNA	CDR3 protein	D gene	clone size	J gene	V gene	CDR3 length
TGTGCCAGCTTTCAGCGGGGGGGCACAGATACGCAGTATTTT	CASFQRGGTDTQYF	TRBD2	NA	TRBJ2-3	TRBV5-6	14
TGTGCCACCGCACCCACCGTAGTCTCTGAAGCTTTCTTT	CATAPTVVSEAFF	NA	NA	TRBJ1-1	TRBV27	13
TGTGCCACCAGCAGAGTGGGACAGGGGCGCTCTGGAAACACCATATATTTT	CATSRVGQGRSGNTIYF	TRBD1	NA	TRBJ1-3	TRBV15	17
TGCGCCAGCAGCCAAGAAGGGACAGGGCAAGAGGGAAGTGAAAAACTGTTTTTT	CASSQEGTGQEGSEKLFF	TRBD1	NA	TRBJ1-4	TRBV4-3	18
TGCGCCAGCAGCCGCCAACCGGGACAGAAGAACACTGAAGCTTTCTTT	CASSRQPGQKNTEAFF	TRBD1	NA	TRBJ1-1	TRBV4-1	16
TGTGCCAGCAGTGAATCGTCCGGGGGTCCCTACGAGCAGTACTTC	CASSESSGGPYEQYF	NA	NA	TRBJ2-7	TRBV6-1	15
TGTGCCAGCAGTTTACGGGACAGAACCTACGAGCAGTACTTC	CASSLRDRTYEQYF	TRBD1	NA	TRBJ2-7	TRBV7-9	14
TGTGCCAGCAGGTTAAAGCCGGGGGGGTCAAAAGAGACCCAGTACTTC	CASRLKPGGSKETQYF	TRBD2	NA	TRBJ2-5	TRBV27	16
TGTGCCAGCAGTTACTGGGGGGACCTGACTAAGTACCCATCCTACAATGAGCAGTTCTTC	CASSYWGDLTKYPSYNEQFF	NA	once	TRBJ2-1	TRBV6-2/TRBV6-3	20
TGTGCCAGCAGCGCGTATACAGGGATCAATGGCTACACCTTC	CASSAYTGINGYTF	NA	NA	TRBJ1-2	TRBV9	14
TGTGCCACCTTCGGAGGACAGGGGGCGTTCAATCAGCCCCAGCATTTT	CATFGGQGAFNQPQHF	TRBD1	NA	TRBJ1-5	TRBV28	16
TGCGCCAGCAGGGATGAGAACAGCTTAGATTCACCCCTCCACTTT	CASRDENSLDSPLHF	NA	few	TRBJ1-6	TRBV5-1	15
TGCGCCAGCAGCCAAGCGTACGTTATGGGAGCCTATGGCTACACCTTC	CASSQAYVMGAYGYTF	NA	NA	TRBJ1-2	TRBV4-3	16
TGTGCCAGCAGGGGGACAGGGCCAACTGAAGCTTTCTTT	CASRGTGPTEAFF	TRBD1	NA	TRBJ1-1	TRBV2	13
TGTGCCAGCAGCTCCGGACTAGCGGATACCGAGCAGTACTTC	CASSSGLADTEQYF	TRBD2	NA	TRBJ2-7	TRBV7-9	14
TGTGCCAGTAGTATAGTCCTAGCGGCCTCCTACAATGAGCAGTTCTTC	CASSIVLAASYNEQFF	TRBD2	NA	TRBJ2-1	TRBV19	16
TGCGCCAGCAGCTTGGCCGACAGGGATGTAGACGAGCAGTACTTC	CASSLADRDVDEQYF	TRBD1	NA	TRBJ2-7	TRBV5-1	15
TGCGCCAGCAGCTTGGCTCCGGAGCCAGATACGCAGTATTTT	CASSLAPEPDTQYF	NA	NA	TRBJ2-3	TRBV5-1	14
TGTGCCAGCAGCGTAGTAGCGGGGGTGACAGATACGCAGTATTTT	CASSVVAGVTDTQYF	TRBD2	NA	TRBJ2-3	TRBV9	15
TGTGCCACCAACCCAGAGGACAGGGAGGACACTGAAGCTTTCTTT	CATNPEDREDTEAFF	TRBD1	NA	TRBJ1-1	TRBV15	15
TGCGCCAGCAGCCACGTTCTAGCGGGGTCTCTCACAGATACGCAGTATTTT	CASSHVLAGSLTDTQYF	TRBD2	NA	TRBJ2-3	TRBV4-3	17
TGTGCCAGCAGCATGGACACAGCGAGCGGGGAGCTGTTTTTT	CASSMDTASGELFF	NA	NA	TRBJ2-2	TRBV9	14
TGTGCCAGCGGGGGGGAAGGGTGGCGCACTGAAGCTTTCTTT	CASGGEGWRTEAFF	NA	NA	TRBJ1-1	TRBV6-5	14
TGTGCCAGCAGTTACAGGGAGAGTGGTGGCTACACCTTC	CASSYRESGGYTF	NA	few	TRBJ1-2	TRBV6-2/TRBV6-3	13
TGCGCCAGCAGCCAAGATCCGGCAGGGCACACTGAAGCTTTCTTT	CASSQDPAGHTEAFF	NA	few	TRBJ1-1	TRBV4-3	15
TGTGCCAGCAGCTCGGCCGACAGCTATGGCTACACCTTC	CASSSADSYGYTF	NA	NA	TRBJ1-2	TRBV7-8	13
TGTGCCAGCAGTTACGGAAAAGCTAGCGGGGATTCAGATACGCAGTATTTT	CASSYGKASGDSDTQYF	TRBD2	NA	TRBJ2-3	TRBV6-2/TRBV6-3	17
TGTGCCAGCAGCTTAGCGGCCGGACAGGGGGCGCACACCATATATTTT	CASSLAAGQGAHTIYF	TRBD1	few	TRBJ1-3	TRBV7-9	16
TGTGCCAGCAGCTTAGTAACAGGGCTTGACGAGCAGTACTTC	CASSLVTGLDEQYF	NA	NA	TRBJ2-7	TRBV11-2	14
TGTGCCATCAGTGAGTCTACTGACTATGGCTACACCTTC	CAISESTDYGYTF	NA	NA	TRBJ1-2	TRBV10-3	13
TGTGCCAGCAGCCGTGGACTAGCCTACGAGCAGTACTTC	CASSRGLAYEQYF	TRBD2	NA	TRBJ2-7	TRBV6-6	13
TGTGCCAGCAGCCAAGAGGAGCTCGCTGGCGGGGGGGCCAATGAGCAGTTCTTC	CASSQEELAGGGANEQFF	TRBD2	NA	TRBJ2-1	TRBV3-1/TRBV3-2	18
TGTGCCAGCAGCCCGGGACAGATTAGCAATCAGCCCCAGCATTTT	CASSPGQISNQPQHF	TRBD1	NA	TRBJ1-5	TRBV7-2	15
TGTGCCAGTTCCCATGGACTAGCGGGGGGATGGGCAGATACGCAGTATTTT	CASSHGLAGGWADTQYF	TRBD2	NA	TRBJ2-3	TRBV19	17
TGTGCCAGCAGAAGCGGCTCCTATAATTCACCCCTCCACTTT	CASRSGSYNSPLHF	NA	NA	TRBJ1-6	TRBV11-2	14